The 20 T cell receptor beta chains given below trace back to one sample, sequenced in a study of T-cell reconstitution after alpha-beta-depleted transplantation in children. TCRbeta library preparation incorporated unique molecular identifiers. TCRdb processed the PCR reads anew with MiXCR; each CDR3 protein has one entry. The table shows 450,000 to 600,000 distinct CDR3 sequences, with 30% to 35% occurring only once. Sequenced here: PBMCs from the stem cell graft donor, sampled from the stem cell graft. The receptors here all came from a human donor who donated a stem cell graft to a child with aplastic anemia.

The CDR3 here is CASSSEEGRLYYGYTF. The CDR3 nucleotides are TGCGCCAGCAGCTCCGAAGAAGGGCGCCTTTACTATGGCTACACCTTC. The chain employs TRBV5-1 and TRBJ1-2, with D hard to call. The CDR3 length is 16 residues. The germline V gene has CDR1 SGHRS and CDR2 YFSETQ. The ends were cut back, 3 bases at V and 3 bases at J, with 18 bases in the middle.

This clonotype has more than one count but fewer than ten. The chain links TRBV20-1 to TRBJ2-3; possible D gene TRBD1, 5 bases. The CDR3 consists of 14 residues. V was cut by 2 bases and J by 1 base, with 10 bases left in between. Germline values: CDR1 DFQATT, CDR2 SNEGSKA (reference sequence). In nucleotides, the CDR3 is TGCAGTGCTAGATACAGGATCGGCACAGATACGCAGTATTTT. Its protein product is CSARYRIGTDTQYF.

The chain is built from TRBV27 and TRBJ1-2; 8 bases are a match to TRBD1. Germline assignment: CDR1 MNHEY and CDR2 SMNVEV (reference sequence). The J segment lost 7 bases and the V segment lost 4 bases, leaving 17 bases of the junction unmatched. This CDR3 has 17 residues. CDR3 in DNA: TGTGCCAGCAGTTCCACGCGACAGGGGTCGCTCTCTATTGGCTACACCTTC. Translated, it gives CASSSTRQGSLSIGYTF.

This clonotype was counted a few times. The chain joins TRBV12-3 or TRBV12-4 to TRBJ2-1, with 15 bases that match TRBD2. This CDR3 has 15 residues. V gave up 2 bases and J gave up 8 bases; unmatched junction bases: 1. In DNA form, the CDR3 reads TGTGCCAGCAGTTTAAGGACTAGCGGGAGGGATGAGCAGTTCTTC. It encodes CASSLRTSGRDEQFF.

The chain uses TRBV7-2 and TRBJ2-7, with 7 bases fitting TRBD1. Trimming at V came to 4 bases and at J to 6 bases, leaving 6 bases not matched to a gene. The CDR3 contains 13 residues. The germline gives CDR1 SGHTA, CDR2 FQGNSA. CDR3 in amino acids: CASSSTGTGEQYV. The CDR3 nucleotides are TGTGCCAGCAGCTCGACAGGGACGGGCGAGCAGTACGTC.

In this sample, this clonotype turned up a few times. This chain joins TRBV20-1 and TRBJ1-1, with D possibly TRBD1 on 5 matching bases. The V end was cut by 3 bases, the J end by 3 bases, with 11 bases between. The length of the CDR3 is 13 residues. Germline CDR1 is DFQATT and CDR2 is SNEGSKA (reference sequence). The CDR3 sequence: CSASLAGYTEAFF. The CDR3 DNA reads TGCAGTGCTAGTTTAGCAGGGTACACTGAAGCTTTCTTT.

This clonotype showed up just a few times. The gene calls are TRBV20-1 and TRBJ1-2, with 7 bases that match TRBD1. Looked up from germline, CDR1 is DFQATT and CDR2 is SNEGSKA (reference sequence). Unmatched junction bases numbered 4, after V lost 3 bases and J lost 3 bases. This CDR3 comprises 13 residues. The CDR3 coding sequence is TGCAGTGCTAGGCTAGACAGGGACTATGGCTACACCTTC. This gives the protein CSARLDRDYGYTF.

Only a few counts were recorded for this clonotype. The chain joins TRBV29-1 to TRBJ2-1, with 11 bases that match TRBD2. V trimming: 4 bases; J trimming: 4 bases; junction bases outside the gene matches: 6. The CDR3 is made up of 15 amino acids. From germline, CDR1 is SQVTM and CDR2 ANQGSEA. CDR3 in amino acids: CSVVGTSGRYNEQFF. The CDR3 DNA is TGCAGCGTTGTGGGGACTAGCGGACGATACAATGAGCAGTTCTTC.

This rearrangement joins TRBV20-1 to TRBJ2-1; 11 bases align to TRBD2. CDR1 and CDR2 from the germline V gene are DFQATT and SNEGSKA (reference sequence). J gave up 4 bases and V 3 bases, and 5 bases lay outside the gene matches. This CDR3 spans 15 amino acids. CDR3 sequence: CSASRLAGRYNEQFF. The CDR3 DNA reads TGCAGTGCTAGTAGACTAGCGGGGCGGTACAATGAGCAGTTCTTC.

This chain uses TRBV5-5 with TRBJ1-1, with a tentative D call TRBD1 (6 bases). The CDR3 loop spans 15 amino acids. Per germline, CDR1 SGHKS and CDR2 YYEKEE (reference sequence). Trimming removed 0 bases at V and 2 bases at J, with 11 bases between. The CDR3 bases are TGTGCCAGCAGCTTGGTCCCAGGGGACAACACTGAAGCTTTCTTT. The encoded protein is CASSLVPGDNTEAFF.

The rearrangement uses TRBV30 and TRBJ2-7; D perhaps matches TRBD2 (5 bases). The V end lost 2 bases, the J end lost 3 bases, and 11 bases lay between the germline ends. CDR3 length: 13 amino acids. The V gene's germline CDR1 is GTSNPN and CDR2 SVGIG (reference sequence). The DNA of the CDR3 is TGTGCCTGGAGTAGAGGACTTTTCTACGAGCAGTACGTC. Translation gives CAWSRGLFYEQYV.

The chain couples TRBV20-1 to TRBJ2-7; D gene ambiguous. Trimming took 5 bases from V and 0 from J, leaving 14 bases between them. Germline CDR1 is DFQATT and CDR2 is SNEGSKA (reference sequence). There are 14 residues in the CDR3. The CDR3 nucleotides read TGCAGTGCTCCATCCCCGGAAAGCTCCTACGAGCAGTACGTC. Residues: CSAPSPESSYEQYV.

This chain links TRBV11-2 with TRBJ2-1; weak D call: TRBD1 (5 bases). CDR3 length: 18 residues. The germline V gene encodes CDR1 SGHAT and CDR2 FQNNGV. The V gene lost 2 bases and the J gene lost 0 bases, with 17 bases spanning the gap. Written as DNA, the CDR3 is TGTGCCAGCAGCTTAAGGGGTCAGCTCCAAAGCTCCTACAATGAGCAGTTCTTC. It is translated as CASSLRGQLQSSYNEQFF.

The CDR3 spells CASTGGPTPRYGYTF. CDR3 coding DNA: TGTGCCAGTACCGGGGGCCCTACCCCGAGGTATGGCTACACCTTC. V and J are TRBV19 and TRBJ1-2, with a tentative D call TRBD1 (6 bases). The germline V and J ends were trimmed by 7 bases and 5 bases, with 20 bases remaining between them. The CDR3 totals 15 residues. Per germline, CDR1 LNHDA and CDR2 SQIVND (reference sequence).

Only a few counts were recorded for this clonotype. V is TRBV6-5 and J is TRBJ2-7, with D possibly TRBD2 on 5 matching bases. The CDR3 is 13 residues long. Germline lookup yields CDR1 MNHEY and CDR2 SVGAGI. The V end lost 4 bases, the J end lost 1 base, and 8 bases lay between the germline ends. CDR3 nucleotides: TGTGCCAGCAGTTCTCGGGGTTCCTACGAGCAGTACGTC. Its translation is CASSSRGSYEQYV.

The sample holds a few counts of this clonotype. This chain uses TRBV27 with TRBJ1-5; D gene ambiguous. Trimming took 6 bases from V and 2 from J, leaving 8 bases between them. The CDR3 extends over 13 amino acids. The V gene's germline CDR1 is MNHEY and CDR2 SMNVEV (reference sequence). The CDR3 coding sequence is TGTGCCAGCAGAGCGGCTGGCAATCAGCCCCAGCATTTT. It translates to CASRAAGNQPQHF.

This clonotype has only a few counts. The gene calls are TRBV24-1 and TRBJ1-5, with a possible D match to TRBD1 (6 bases). V gave up 3 bases and J gave up 4 bases, with 15 bases separating them. Germline V lookup: CDR1 KGHDR, CDR2 SFDVKD. This CDR3 region has 16 residues. Here the CDR3 DNA reads TGTGCCACCAGTGATAGCAGGACAGATCCAAATCAGCCCCAGCATTTT. It yields the protein CATSDSRTDPNQPQHF.

This clonotype was seen a few times. V and J are TRBV20-1 and TRBJ1-1; D uncertain. Trimming left V 4 bases short and J 2 bases short, with 8 bases between. CDR3 size: 12 residues. Per germline, CDR1 DFQATT and CDR2 SNEGSKA (reference sequence). The CDR3: CSATIHNTEAFF. CDR3 sequence (DNA): TGCAGTGCTACCATACATAACACTGAAGCTTTCTTT.

The rearrangement uses TRBV28 and TRBJ1-6; D is undetermined. The germline CDR1 and CDR2 sequences are MDHEN and SYDVKM. V lost 4 bases and J lost 14, with 18 bases in between. The CDR3 covers 14 residues. The DNA for the CDR3 is TGTGCCAGCAGTTCGCGCCGGCAAAATGAGGCCCTCCACTTT. Its protein is CASSSRRQNEALHF.

This clonotype was counted between two and nine times. The genes are TRBV5-4 and TRBJ1-1; D is perhaps TRBD1 (5 bases). Germline V lookup: CDR1 SGHNT, CDR2 YYREEE (reference sequence). With 2 bases removed from V and 6 bases from J, the gap between germline ends came to 14 bases. This CDR3 contains 14 residues. In DNA, the CDR3 is TGTGCCAGCAGCTTCTCTAGGGGCAGGTCTGAAGCTTTCTTT. Its translation: CASSFSRGRSEAFF.